These 27 T cell receptor beta chains were sequenced from one sample in a study of cytomegalovirus exposure and HLA in healthy donors. The repertoire was sequenced with immunoSEQ multiplex PCR; TCRdb's copy has only in-frame clones and lacks some. Of over 100,000 clones listed, approximately 94% were seen once; the top ten hold approximately 0.91%. The sequencing sample was made of PBMCs. Every receptor here comes from a woman between 18 and 29 years old in good health and CMV-seronegative.

The V gene is TRBV4-3, the J gene TRBJ2-1; TRBD1 agrees at 8 bases. Trimming removed 4 bases from V and 6 bases from J; junction bases left unmatched: 8. The CDR3 consists of 15 residues. Germline-derived CDR1 and CDR2 are LGHNA and YSLEER. CDR3 amino acids: CASSPSGGAFNEQFF. CDR3 DNA sequence: TGCGCCAGCAGCCCCTCAGGGGGCGCGTTCAATGAGCAGTTCTTC.

This clone is a singleton in its sample. The chain uses TRBV7-2 and TRBJ2-2; 11 nucleotides align to TRBD2. V dropped 1 base and J dropped 2; count of bases not matched to a gene: 9. Germline CDR1 reads SGHTA; CDR2 reads FQGNSA. CDR3 length: 19 residues. CDR3 protein: CASSLVPSGRPTNTGELFF. The DNA for the CDR3 is TGTGCCAGCAGCTTAGTTCCTAGCGGGAGGCCGACCAACACCGGGGAGCTGTTTTTT.

The genes are TRBV15 and TRBJ1-2; 7 bases fit TRBD1. V gave up 1 base and J gave up 8 bases; unmatched junction bases: 13. The CDR3 covers 16 residues. Germline V gene lookup returns CDR1 LNHNV and CDR2 YYDKDF (reference sequence). CDR3: CATSRAGGQAVKGYTF. In DNA, the CDR3 is TGTGCCACCAGCAGAGCCGGAGGACAGGCCGTTAAAGGCTACACCTTC.

CDR3 nucleotide sequence: TGTGCCAGCAGCCAAGATTCCTCTCGGGGGCGGGGGAGCTACGAGCAGTACTTC. The encoded protein is CASSQDSSRGRGSYEQYF. The chain employs TRBV14 and TRBJ2-7; weak D call: TRBD2 (7 bases). Trimming pared 0 bases from V and 3 bases from J, leaving 21 bases between. The CDR3 consists of 18 residues. CDR1 is SGHDN, CDR2 FVKESK, per germline.

The rearrangement links TRBV10-3 to TRBJ1-1; 9 nucleotides match TRBD1. The CDR3 runs to 16 residues. In germline, CDR1 is ENHRY, CDR2 SYGVKD. V gave up 4 bases and J gave up 4 bases; unmatched junction bases: 10. The chain's CDR3 is CAISGAQGARSTEAFF. For the CDR3, the DNA is TGTGCCATCAGTGGGGCACAGGGGGCCCGTAGCACTGAAGCTTTCTTT.

V gene TRBV6-1 combines with J gene TRBJ1-4; TRBD1 is a possible D gene (6 bases). The V and J ends lost 5 bases and 2 bases respectively, with 9 bases between them. The CDR3 covers 14 residues. Germline CDR1 and CDR2: MNHNS and SASEGT. The CDR3 DNA is TGTGCCAGCAGTACAGGGTCGACTAATGAAAAACTGTTTTTT. This encodes CASSTGSTNEKLFF.

The J gene is TRBJ2-2, the V gene TRBV9; D remains unclear. Germline values: CDR1 SGDLS, CDR2 YYNGEE. V gave up 2 bases and J gave up 4 bases, with 9 bases separating them. The CDR3 runs 14 residues. In nucleotides, the CDR3 is TGTGCCAGCAGCGTCTTATCCGGCACCGGGGAGCTGTTTTTT. It codes for CASSVLSGTGELFF.

This sequence joins TRBV7-2 and TRBJ2-1; D unclear. The CDR3 has 13 amino acids. V was cut by 1 base and J by 6 bases, with 7 bases left in between. Germline loops: CDR1 SGHTA, CDR2 FQGNSA. In nucleotides, the CDR3 is TGTGCCAGCAGCTTAGTAGCCGGCAATGAGCAGTTCTTC. Amino acids: CASSLVAGNEQFF.

The chain employs TRBV4-1 and TRBJ2-7; 9 bases are shared with TRBD1. Germline V gene lookup returns CDR1 MGHRA and CDR2 YSYEKL. The V gene end was trimmed by 2 bases and the J gene end by 4 bases; junction bases not matched to a gene: 3. The CDR3 has 14 amino acids. CDR3 nucleotide sequence: TGCGCCAGCAGCCAAAGGGGACAGGGTTACGAGCAGTACTTC. Protein: CASSQRGQGYEQYF.

The chain recombines TRBV6-6 with TRBJ2-7; 8 nucleotides align to TRBD1. Trimming at V came to 9 bases and at J to 5 bases, leaving 12 bases not matched to a gene. This CDR3 contains 14 residues. Germline V lookup: CDR1 MNHNY, CDR2 SVGAGI (reference sequence). Here the CDR3 reads CASNPGQVRHEQYF. CDR3 in DNA: TGTGCCAGTAATCCGGGACAGGTACGTCACGAGCAGTACTTC.

V gene TRBV19 combines with J gene TRBJ2-1; 9 bases map to TRBD1. CDR3 length: 16 amino acids. V dropped 5 bases and J dropped 6; count of bases not matched to a gene: 11. Germline assignment: CDR1 LNHDA and CDR2 SQIVND (reference sequence). In DNA form, the CDR3 reads TGTGCCAGTAGTCATCTACAGGGGGCGAGCAGCAATGAGCAGTTCTTC. This translates into CASSHLQGASSNEQFF. Combining the CDR3 with reference TRBV19 and TRBJ2-1 gives the whole variable domain DGGITQSPKYLFRKEGQNVTLSCEQNLNHDAMYWYRQDPGQGLRLIYYSQIVNDFQKGDIAEGYSVSREKKESFPLTVTSAQKNPTAFYLCASSHLQGASSNEQFFGPGTRLTVL.

The chain carries TRBV30 and TRBJ1-5; maybe TRBD1 (5 bases). This CDR3 region has 18 residues. The germline V gene has CDR1 GTSNPN and CDR2 SVGIG (reference sequence). V was cut by 0 bases and J by 0 bases, with 18 bases left in between. The CDR3 sequence is CAWSVPLQGSYSNQPQHF. The CDR3, as DNA: TGTGCCTGGAGTGTACCCCTCCAGGGATCGTATAGCAATCAGCCCCAGCATTTT.

The V gene is TRBV7-2, the J gene TRBJ2-7; the D is unclear. The germline gives CDR1 SGHTA, CDR2 FQGNSA. There are 13 residues in the CDR3. V lost 5 bases to trimming and J lost 7 bases, with 15 bases between them. The CDR3 protein is CASSLLSPWEQYF. The CDR3 DNA follows: TGTGCCAGCAGCCTACTTTCACCTTGGGAGCAGTACTTC.

This chain uses TRBV6-4 with TRBJ1-2; 9 bases fit TRBD1. This CDR3 spans 15 amino acids. Per germline, CDR1 MRHNA and CDR2 SNTAGT. V lost 2 bases and J lost 6; bases outside the gene matches: 7. The CDR3 reads CASSDEGTGSHGYTF. Here the CDR3 DNA reads TGTGCCAGCAGTGACGAAGGGACAGGGAGTCATGGCTACACCTTC.

The chain links TRBV6-5 to TRBJ2-1, with 7 bases lining up with TRBD1. This CDR3 spans 15 amino acids. V lost 2 bases and J lost 0; bases outside the gene matches: 1. The germline gives CDR1 MNHEY, CDR2 SVGAGI. CDR3 nucleotides: TGTGCCAGCAGTTACGGGACAGCCTCCTACAATGAGCAGTTCTTC. Its translation is CASSYGTASYNEQFF.

This sequence joins TRBV6-5 and TRBJ1-5; tentatively, D is TRBD1 (5 bases). Germline V gives CDR1 MNHEY, CDR2 SVGAGI. The germline V and J ends were trimmed by 5 bases and 2 bases, with 13 bases remaining between them. The CDR3 length is 15 residues. The CDR3 DNA follows: TGTGCCAGCAGTACGGGGGTAGTTGGCAATCAGCCCCAGCATTTT. Encoded protein: CASSTGVVGNQPQHF.

With respect to this clone: This specimen includes other DNA sequences encoding the same CDR3. The chain recombines TRBV5-1 with TRBJ2-7; 7 bases are a match to TRBD1. Germline V gene data show CDR1 as SGHRS and CDR2 as YFSETQ. V lost 0 bases to trimming and J lost 1 base; unmatched junction nucleotides: 4. This CDR3 region has 15 residues. DNA of the CDR3: TGCGCCAGCAGCTTGGTGTCAGGGGGATCCTACGAGCAGTACTTC. Its protein product is CASSLVSGGSYEQYF. Complete variable domain (other parts from reference TRBV5-1 and TRBJ2-7): KAGVTQTPRYLIKTRGQQVTLSCSPISGHRSVSWYQQTPGQGLQFLFEYFSETQRNKGNFPGRFSGRQFSNSRSEMNVSTLELGDSALYLCASSLVSGGSYEQYFGPGTRLTVT.

This clone was observed once. The chain has TRBV19 and TRBJ2-2; 9 positions match TRBD2. This CDR3 spans 15 amino acids. V lost 10 bases and J lost 1; bases outside the gene matches: 7. CDR1 and CDR2 (germline): LNHDA, SQIVND (reference sequence). CDR3: CATDSGSQNTGELFF. In DNA, the CDR3 is TGTGCCACGGATAGCGGGAGTCAGAACACCGGGGAGCTGTTTTTT.

The CDR3 nucleotides are TGTGCCATCAGTGATCCACCGGGGTCCGAGGGTTCACCCCTCCACTTT. Amino acids: CAISDPPGSEGSPLHF. J is TRBJ1-6 and V is TRBV10-3; D remains ambiguous. Germline V gene data show CDR1 as ENHRY and CDR2 as SYGVKD. The V end was cut by 3 bases, the J end by 9 bases, with 18 bases between. The CDR3 is 16 residues long.

This chain links TRBV6-5 with TRBJ2-5, with D possibly being TRBD2 (5 bases). Germline CDR1 and CDR2: MNHEY and SVGAGI. Trimming removed 8 bases at V and 4 bases at J, with 11 bases between. The CDR3 length is 12 residues. The CDR3 bases are TGTGCCAGCGGAGGAGGCCGAGAGACCCAGTACTTC. It is translated as CASGGGRETQYF.

V and J are TRBV5-4 and TRBJ2-5, with TRBD1 matching over 7 bases. This CDR3 is 13 amino acids long. After removal of 2 bases from V and 5 bases from J, the junction contained 3 bases not matched to a gene. The germline CDR1 and CDR2 sequences are SGHNT and YYREEE (reference sequence). The CDR3: CASSFGQAETQYF. CDR3 coding DNA: TGTGCCAGCAGCTTTGGACAGGCGGAGACCCAGTACTTC.

The chain carries TRBV27 and TRBJ2-3, with D possibly being TRBD2 (6 bases). The ends were cut back, 4 bases at V and 4 bases at J, with 15 bases in the middle. The germline V gene encodes CDR1 MNHEY and CDR2 SMNVEV (reference sequence). The CDR3 sequence is 15 residues long. In DNA, the CDR3 is TGTGCCAGCAGTTCAGTACCCCCGGGGGCAGATACGCAGTATTTT. Amino acids: CASSSVPPGADTQYF.

The chain is built from TRBV19 and TRBJ1-1; the D gene is possibly TRBD1 (5 bases). V lost 0 bases and J 3 bases, leaving 5 bases between the germline ends. The CDR3 has 13 residues. The germline gives CDR1 LNHDA, CDR2 SQIVND (reference sequence). The CDR3 region is CASSIDRDTEAFF. DNA for the CDR3: TGTGCCAGTAGTATAGACAGGGACACTGAAGCTTTCTTT.

V gene TRBV5-1 combines with J gene TRBJ1-4; 7 bases are shared with TRBD1. J was trimmed by 0 bases and V by 0 bases; bases with no gene match: 5. CDR3 length equals 17 residues. Germline V gene sequence: CDR1 SGHRS, CDR2 YFSETQ. In DNA form, the CDR3 reads TGCGCCAGCAGCTTGGCCAGGGGGGTGGCAACTAATGAAAAACTGTTTTTT. Translation gives CASSLARGVATNEKLFF.

The chain employs TRBV6-5 and TRBJ1-2, with D hard to call. Trimming took off 5 bases at V and 4 bases at J, with 11 bases between the two ends. CDR1 and CDR2 from the germline V gene are MNHEY and SVGAGI. This CDR3 spans 13 amino acids. As DNA, the CDR3 is TGTGCCAGCAGTGTCCAGGAGGGCTATGGCTACACCTTC. This gives the protein CASSVQEGYGYTF.

The CDR3 sequence is CASSLAAGGYNEQFF. In nucleotides, the CDR3 is TGTGCCAGCAGTTTGGCGGCGGGAGGGTACAATGAGCAGTTCTTC. The chain has TRBV27 and TRBJ2-1; 9 bases map to TRBD2. With 3 bases clipped from V and 4 bases from J, the junction kept 4 bases outside the gene matches. The CDR3 loop spans 15 amino acids. Germline assignment: CDR1 MNHEY and CDR2 SMNVEV (reference sequence).

V usage is TRBV29-1 and J usage is TRBJ2-7, with 13 bases identical to TRBD2. CDR3 length equals 16 residues. The V gene's germline CDR1 is SQVTM and CDR2 ANQGSEA. Trimming took 4 bases from V and 2 from J; bases not matched to a gene: 8. CDR3 loop: CSVAGTSGVTTYEQYF. The CDR3 DNA reads as TGCAGCGTTGCCGGGACTAGCGGGGTTACAACCTACGAGCAGTACTTC.